These 23 T cell receptor beta chains originate from one sample sequenced in a study of tumor-infiltrating lymphocytes in localized non-small cell lung cancer. This table comes from immunoSEQ multiplex PCR, and its TCRdb copy is limited to in-frame clones, with some not included. The profile covers around 15,000 clones, with around 80% appearing a single time and 10% taken by the ten largest. Material for sequencing was uninvolved lung tissue not adjacent to the tumor. These receptors were taken from a human donor with non-small cell lung cancer.

The chain is built from TRBV30 and TRBJ2-6, with 9 bases matching TRBD1. The CDR3 spans 20 residues. J gave up 2 bases and V 2 bases, and 16 bases lay outside the gene matches. The germline V gene encodes CDR1 GTSNPN and CDR2 SVGIG (reference sequence). CDR3 DNA sequence: TGTGCCTGGAGTAAAGTAATCGGACAGGGGCCCCGAACTGGGGCCAACGTCCTGACTTTC. Amino acids: CAWSKVIGQGPRTGANVLTF.

This chain joins TRBV5-1 and TRBJ2-7, with a possible D match to TRBD1 (5 bases). V was cut by 0 bases and J by 1 base, with 5 bases left in between. The CDR3 sequence is 13 residues long. The germline V gene encodes CDR1 SGHRS and CDR2 YFSETQ. CDR3 amino acids: CASSLGQSYEQYF. The CDR3 nucleotides are TGCGCCAGCAGCTTGGGACAGTCCTACGAGCAGTACTTC.

This clone appeared a single time. This rearrangement joins TRBV12-5 to TRBJ2-4, with unresolved D. Germline loops: CDR1 LGHNT, CDR2 FRNRAP. CDR3 length: 15 residues. The germline V and J ends were trimmed by 0 bases and 0 bases, with 6 bases remaining between them. This chain's CDR3 is CASGLVEIAKNIQYF. In DNA form, the CDR3 reads TGTGCTAGTGGTTTGGTTGAGATAGCCAAAAACATTCAGTACTTC.

This clone was detected a few times. The chain couples TRBV6-6 to TRBJ2-7; 7 bases are shared with TRBD2. V lost 6 bases and J lost 6; bases outside the gene matches: 14. The CDR3 runs 15 residues. Germline V gene data show CDR1 as MNHNY and CDR2 as SVGAGI (reference sequence). Written as DNA, the CDR3 is TGTGCCAGCAGGCGAGCGGGACCCAATCAGGGCGAGCAGTACTTC. It yields the protein CASRRAGPNQGEQYF.

V is TRBV7-9 and J is TRBJ1-1, with 7 bases that match TRBD1. CDR3 length: 15 residues. The germline V gene encodes CDR1 SEHNR and CDR2 FQNEAQ (reference sequence). Losses at the gene ends were 5 bases for V and 0 bases for J; bases not matched to a gene: 6. This CDR3 reads CASSGRQGLNTEAFF. The CDR3, as DNA: TGTGCCAGCAGCGGAAGACAGGGCTTGAACACTGAAGCTTTCTTT.

This sequence joins TRBV1 and TRBJ2-1; the table's TRBD2 call for D was not verified on the DNA. TRBV1 is a known pseudogene. The CDR3 consists of 17 residues. The CDR3 nucleotides are TGCACCAGCAGCCAAGCCCGACTAGCGGGAGAAGACAATGAGCAGTTCTTC. It is translated as CTSSQARLAGEDNEQFF.

V is TRBV5-1 and J is TRBJ2-3, with no clear D. The CDR3 totals 16 residues. The germline gives CDR1 SGHRS, CDR2 YFSETQ. V lost 0 bases, J lost 3 bases, and 14 bases lay in between. The CDR3 reads CASSLVAPEGTDTQYF. CDR3 DNA: TGCGCCAGCAGCTTGGTGGCGCCCGAAGGGACAGATACGCAGTATTTT.

CDR3 DNA sequence: TGTGCCAGTAGTATTATTCCCAGCGAGCAGTTCTTC. It is translated as CASSIIPSEQFF. V and J are TRBV19 and TRBJ2-1; D is uncertain. From germline, CDR1 is LNHDA and CDR2 SQIVND (reference sequence). V was cut by 3 bases and J by 10 bases, with 10 bases left in between. The CDR3 is made up of 12 amino acids.

This sequence joins TRBV29-1 and TRBJ1-2; D uncertain. Germline CDR1 and CDR2: SQVTM and ANQGSEA. CDR3 length: 11 amino acids. V was shortened by 7 bases and J by 8 bases, with 14 bases between the two germline ends. The CDR3, as DNA: TGCAGCGCCCTTGACGTGGGAGGCTACACCTTC. This encodes CSALDVGGYTF.

The chain uses TRBV28 and TRBJ1-1; D not certain. Trimming removed 7 bases from V and 1 base from J, with 13 bases in between. CDR1 and CDR2 (germline): MDHEN, SYDVKM. The CDR3 is made up of 14 amino acids. The DNA for the CDR3 is TGTGCCAGCATACCGGCGGGTTGGAACACTGAAGCTTTCTTT. This sequence encodes CASIPAGWNTEAFF. Full variable domain (missing parts from reference TRBV28 and TRBJ1-1): DVKVTQSSRYLVKRTGEKVFLECVQDMDHENMFWYRQDPGLGLRLIYFSYDVKMKEKGDIPEGYSVSREKKERFSLILESASTNQTSMYLCASIPAGWNTEAFFGQGTRLTVV.

The V call is TRBV7-2, the J call TRBJ2-1; D gene unclear. The CDR3 length is 15 residues. The V and J ends lost 2 bases and 7 bases respectively, with 15 bases between them. In germline, CDR1 is SGHTA, CDR2 FQGNSA. CDR3 amino acids: CASSLWLAPENEQFF. In nucleotides, the CDR3 is TGTGCCAGCAGCTTATGGTTAGCCCCCGAGAATGAGCAGTTCTTC.

The V and J genes are TRBV5-1 and TRBJ1-3; 9 bases agree with TRBD1. Germline V gene data show CDR1 as SGHRS and CDR2 as YFSETQ. The trim removed 3 bases at V and 4 bases at J, leaving 5 bases unmatched. This CDR3 is built from 15 residues. The CDR3 reads CASSSTGQGGNTIYF. The CDR3 DNA reads TGCGCCAGCAGCTCTACGGGACAGGGCGGAAACACCATATATTTT.

V gene TRBV10-3 combines with J gene TRBJ1-5; 9 bases agree with TRBD1. The CDR3 extends over 16 amino acids. Germline V CDR1 and CDR2: ENHRY, SYGVKD. The junction had 6 bases not matched to a gene; V was cut back by 6 bases and J by 0 bases. This CDR3 is CAISSTGGSSNQPQHF. The DNA for the CDR3 is TGTGCCATCAGCTCTACAGGGGGCTCTAGCAATCAGCCCCAGCATTTT.

This clone appeared a single time. The V call is TRBV7-2, the J call TRBJ2-1; D gene unclear. The CDR3 extends over 12 amino acids. V was cut by 6 bases and J by 9 bases, with 12 bases left in between. Germline CDR1 and CDR2: SGHTA and FQGNSA. This chain's CDR3 is CASSLLISEQFF. The CDR3 DNA reads TGTGCCAGCAGTCTCCTTATCAGTGAGCAGTTCTTC.

J is TRBJ2-5 and V is TRBV5-4; D unclear. V gave up 0 bases and J gave up 4 bases, with 10 bases separating them. The germline CDR1 and CDR2 sequences are SGHNT and YYREEE (reference sequence). The CDR3 spans 14 residues. This CDR3 is CASSLDGDGETQYF. In DNA, the CDR3 is TGTGCCAGCAGCTTGGACGGCGACGGAGAGACCCAGTACTTC. Looking up the rest from reference TRBV5-4 and TRBJ2-5 gives the full variable domain: ETGVTQSPTHLIKTRGQQVTLRCSSQSGHNTVSWYQQALGQGPQFIFQYYREEENGRGNFPPRFSGLQFPNYSSELNVNALELDDSALYLCASSLDGDGETQYFGPGTRLLVL.

The chain employs TRBV5-1 and TRBJ2-7; 8 bases are shared with TRBD1. The germline V gene has CDR1 SGHRS and CDR2 YFSETQ. The trim removed 4 bases at V and 5 bases at J, leaving 8 bases unmatched. There are 14 residues in the CDR3. CDR3 nucleotides: TGCGCCAGCAGCATGCAGGGGGCGCCTAACGAGCAGTACTTC. It codes for CASSMQGAPNEQYF.

This chain connects TRBV29-1 to TRBJ1-2; D is ambiguous. Trimming left V 4 bases short and J 6 bases short, with 9 bases between. The CDR3 runs 11 residues. Germline assignment: CDR1 SQVTM and CDR2 ANQGSEA. The CDR3 bases are TGCAGCGTTGGGGCGGCTAATGGCTACACCTTC. Translating gives CSVGAANGYTF.

This clone was counted once. The genes are TRBV5-1 and TRBJ2-7; D remains unclear. CDR3 size: 14 residues. The V gene's germline CDR1 is SGHRS and CDR2 YFSETQ. The V end lost 4 bases, the J end lost 5 bases, and 16 bases lay between the germline ends. The CDR3 protein is CASSPTSASDEQYF. CDR3 coding DNA: TGCGCCAGCAGCCCTACTTCGGCGTCCGACGAGCAGTACTTC. The whole variable domain, filled in from reference TRBV5-1 and TRBJ2-7, reads KAGVTQTPRYLIKTRGQQVTLSCSPISGHRSVSWYQQTPGQGLQFLFEYFSETQRNKGNFPGRFSGRQFSNSRSEMNVSTLELGDSALYLCASSPTSASDEQYFGPGTRLTVT.

The gene calls are TRBV9 and TRBJ2-3; 10 bases map to TRBD2. This CDR3 comprises 16 residues. The J segment lost 2 bases and the V segment lost 4 bases, leaving 7 bases of the junction unmatched. Germline V gives CDR1 SGDLS, CDR2 YYNGEE. The CDR3 spells CASSPGLAHYTDTQYF. In nucleotides, the CDR3 is TGTGCCAGCAGCCCGGGACTAGCGCATTACACAGATACGCAGTATTTT.

The chain recombines TRBV11-2 with TRBJ2-7; 7 bases align to TRBD2. Germline V lookup: CDR1 SGHAT, CDR2 FQNNGV. This CDR3 region has 16 residues. The trim removed 5 bases at V and 0 bases at J, leaving 10 bases unmatched. The CDR3 region is CASSLLTTSVSYEQYF. The CDR3 DNA reads as TGTGCCAGCAGCCTCCTCACCACTAGCGTCTCCTACGAGCAGTACTTC.

The chain uses TRBV6-5 and TRBJ2-5; maybe TRBD2 (5 bases). This CDR3 comprises 13 residues. V was shortened by 7 bases and J by 4 bases, with 13 bases between the two germline ends. Germline V gene data show CDR1 as MNHEY and CDR2 as SVGAGI. For the CDR3, the DNA is TGTGCCAGCATCAATCCGGGGTCAGAGACCCAGTACTTC. Protein sequence: CASINPGSETQYF.

V is TRBV19 and J is TRBJ1-1; no definite D call. The CDR3 spans 16 residues. V was clipped by 7 bases and J by 0 bases, with 18 bases between them. Germline values: CDR1 LNHDA, CDR2 SQIVND (reference sequence). CDR3 amino acids: CASTAERVLMNTEAFF. Written as DNA, the CDR3 is TGTGCCAGTACCGCCGAAAGGGTTCTCATGAACACTGAAGCTTTCTTT.

This clone was detected only once. The V and J genes are TRBV30 and TRBJ1-6; no reliable D call. V was cut by 3 bases and J by 6 bases, with 9 bases left in between. Germline CDR1 and CDR2: GTSNPN and SVGIG (reference sequence). This CDR3 is 13 amino acids long. The CDR3: CAWRGRVNSPLHF. CDR3 nucleotide sequence: TGTGCCTGGAGGGGAAGGGTTAATTCACCCCTCCACTTT.